This TCR beta chain emerged from a study of cytomegalovirus exposure and HLA in healthy donors. Overall study results and limits: According to a later analysis, most TCR beta chains associated with CMV appeared HLA-restricted. Earlier findings revealed that most TCR beta V segments proved productive either about 87% or about 30% of the time. Some TCR beta chains (roughly 150 of them) were listed as cytomegalovirus-associated.

With 60 Vbeta and 13 Jbeta primers, the PCR was carried out. The repertoire was sequenced with immunoSEQ multiplex PCR; TCRdb's copy has only in-frame clones and lacks some. This sample's clone table lists 56,000 or so clones. To note about this clone: Its target is unknown.

The clonotype was recovered from a man aged 40-49 years in good health and CMV-seropositive. The specimen sequenced was PBMCs.

The CDR3 DNA is TGTGCCAGCTCAACGCTCGGGGGGCGCAATGAGCAGTTCTTC. Protein sequence: CASSTLGGRNEQFF. This chain uses TRBV18 with TRBJ2-1, with a tentative D call TRBD2 (7 bases). In germline, CDR1 is KGHSH, CDR2 LQKENI. Between the trimmed V and J ends, which lost 5 bases and 6 bases, there was a span of 14 bases. The CDR3 length is 14 residues. Looking up the rest from reference TRBV18 and TRBJ2-1 gives the full variable domain: NAGVMQNPRHLVRRRGQEARLRCSPMKGHSHVYWYRQLPEEGLKFMVYLQKENIIDESGMPKERFSAEFPKEGPSILRIQQVVRGDSAAYFCASSTLGGRNEQFFGPGTRLTVL.